Listed below are T cell receptor beta chains from one sample, sequenced in a study of blood T cells in healthy people across ages. TCRdb reprocessed the 5' RACE reads with MiXCR, giving one entry per CDR3 protein. The top ten hold approximately 7.9% of the sample, which has 1.5 million or so distinct CDR3 sequences, around 42% seen once. Sample: blood. These receptor sequences come from a woman aged 18-30 years in good health. The CDR3 runs from the conserved cysteine through the conserved F or W. D genes are given only for firm matches. Size values are once, few and many counts, or a class for expanded clones, and some rows have none.

j_call d_call v_call clone_size cdr3_nt cdr3_aa
TRBJ2-7 TRBD2 TRBV6-2/TRBV6-3 NA TGTGCCAGCAGCAGCGGGGACCCATCCTACAATGAGCAGTACTTC CASSSGDPSYNEQYF
TRBJ2-7 NA TRBV24-1 NA TGTGCCACCAGTGATTTGGAAGGGGACCCCCCCTACGAGCAGTACTTC CATSDLEGDPPYEQYF
TRBJ2-7 TRBD1 TRBV7-9 NA TGTGCCAGCAGCTTGCGGACAGGGTGGAACGAGCAGTACTTC CASSLRTGWNEQYF
TRBJ2-1 TRBD1 TRBV12-3/TRBV12-4 few TGTGCCAGCAGCGGGGGACAGGGATTCTACAATGAGCAGTTCTTC CASSGGQGFYNEQFF
TRBJ2-7 NA TRBV6-2/TRBV6-3 NA TGTCCCAGCAGCTATTCGAGGGGCCCAGGCCCAGCGGAAAAATACGAGCAGTACTTC CPSSYSRGPGPAEKYEQYF
TRBJ2-3 TRBD1 TRBV3-1 NA TGTGCCAGCAGCCAAGGGAAGGGGGCGTCGACAGATACGCAGTATTTT CASSQGKGASTDTQYF
TRBJ1-4 NA TRBV10-2 NA TGCGCCAGCAGTGAACGGAAACAGGCTAATGAAAAACTGTTTTTT CASSERKQANEKLFF
TRBJ2-7 TRBD2 TRBV20-1 NA TGCAGTGCCACCTGGCGGGGGGGCTCCTACGAGCAGTACTTC CSATWRGGSYEQYF
TRBJ2-3 TRBD1 TRBV29-1 many TGCAGCGTTGGGAGGGACAGGGGAGCAGATACGCAGTATTTT CSVGRDRGADTQYF
TRBJ2-1 TRBD2 TRBV5-6 NA TGTGCCAGCAGCTTGCCCTCTAGCGGGGCCTACTACAATGAGCAGTTCTTC CASSLPSSGAYYNEQFF
TRBJ2-7 NA TRBV9 few TGTGCCAGCAGCGTACTTCCTAGTAGCGGCTCCTACGAGCAGTACTTC CASSVLPSSGSYEQYF
TRBJ2-7 TRBD1 TRBV5-6 NA TGTGCCAGCAGCTCTATTGGGGACAGGGGGTCCGATGAGCAGTACTTC CASSSIGDRGSDEQYF